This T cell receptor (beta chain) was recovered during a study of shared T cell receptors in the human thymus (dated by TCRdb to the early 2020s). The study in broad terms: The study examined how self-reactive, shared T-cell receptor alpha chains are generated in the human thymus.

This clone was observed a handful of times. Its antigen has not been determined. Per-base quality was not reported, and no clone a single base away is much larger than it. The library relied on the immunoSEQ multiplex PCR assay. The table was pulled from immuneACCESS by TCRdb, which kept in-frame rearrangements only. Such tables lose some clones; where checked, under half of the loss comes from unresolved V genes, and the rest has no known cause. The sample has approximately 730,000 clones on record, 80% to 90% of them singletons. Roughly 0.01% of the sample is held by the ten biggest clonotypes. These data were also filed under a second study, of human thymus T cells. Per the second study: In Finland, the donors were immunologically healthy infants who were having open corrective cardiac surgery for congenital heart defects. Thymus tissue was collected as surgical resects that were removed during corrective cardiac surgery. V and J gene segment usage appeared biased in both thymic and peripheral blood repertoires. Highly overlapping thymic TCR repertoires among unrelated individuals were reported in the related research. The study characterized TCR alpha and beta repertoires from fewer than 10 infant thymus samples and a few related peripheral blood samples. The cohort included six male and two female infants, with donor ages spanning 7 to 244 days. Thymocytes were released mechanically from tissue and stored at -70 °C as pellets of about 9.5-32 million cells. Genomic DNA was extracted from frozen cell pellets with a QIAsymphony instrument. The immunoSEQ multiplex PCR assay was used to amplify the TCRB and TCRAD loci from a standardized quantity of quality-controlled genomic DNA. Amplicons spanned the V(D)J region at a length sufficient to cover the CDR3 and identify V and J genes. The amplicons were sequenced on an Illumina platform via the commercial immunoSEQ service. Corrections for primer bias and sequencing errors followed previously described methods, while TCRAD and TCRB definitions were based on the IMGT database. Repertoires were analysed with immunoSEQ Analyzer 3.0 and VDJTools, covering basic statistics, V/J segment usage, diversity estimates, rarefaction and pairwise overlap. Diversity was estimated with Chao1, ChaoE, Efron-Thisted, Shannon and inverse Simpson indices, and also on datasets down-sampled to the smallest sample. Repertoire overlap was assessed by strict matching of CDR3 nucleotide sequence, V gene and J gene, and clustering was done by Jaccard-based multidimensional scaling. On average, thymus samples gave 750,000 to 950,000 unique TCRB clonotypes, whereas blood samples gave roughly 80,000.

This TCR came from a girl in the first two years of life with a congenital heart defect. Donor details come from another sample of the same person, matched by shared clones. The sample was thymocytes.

The DNA sequence reads TGTGCCAGTACCGCAGGGACAGCCCCTAATCAGCCCCAGCATTTT. It translates to CASTAGTAPNQPQHF. Recombination connected TRBV19 to TRBJ1-5, and TRBD1 matches 7 of the central bases. Reading the germline V gene (reference sequence) gives CDR1 LNHDA and CDR2 SQIVND. Ends trimmed: V by 7 bases, J by 4 bases; bases unmatched to a gene: 10. The CDR3 runs 15 amino acids, cysteine and phenylalanine included. Only CDR3 DNA remains: 45 bases, in frame from the first base.